One and the same sample provided the 28 T cell receptor beta chains below, sequenced in a study of OX40 agonist ivuxolimab in advanced cancers. Sequencing used immunoSEQ multiplex PCR; TCRdb keeps in-frame clones, though not all of them. Of tens of thousands of clones in the sample, approximately 81% were seen once. The sample in question was CD4+ or CD8+ T cells sorted from blood, obtained in a trial of the OX40 agonist ivuxolimab. Every receptor here comes from an adult with an advanced solid tumor such as melanoma, head and neck, liver or kidney cancer.

The chain is built from TRBV5-6 and TRBJ2-5; possible D gene TRBD2, 6 bases. The germline V and J ends were trimmed by 4 bases and 0 bases, with 16 bases remaining between them. This CDR3 is built from 16 residues. Germline V gives CDR1 SGHDT, CDR2 YYEEEE. The CDR3 sequence: CASSPSLANYQETQYF. CDR3 sequence (DNA): TGTGCCAGCAGCCCCAGCCTAGCGAACTACCAAGAGACCCAGTACTTC.

The rearrangement uses TRBV6-1 and TRBJ1-1; no firm D call. Trimming removed 2 bases at V and 1 base at J, with 5 bases between. Germline V lookup: CDR1 MNHNS, CDR2 SASEGT. The CDR3 runs 13 residues. CDR3 sequence: CASSELWNTEAFF. As DNA, the CDR3 is TGTGCCAGCAGTGAACTTTGGAACACTGAAGCTTTCTTT.

The rearrangement joins TRBV18 to TRBJ2-7; TRBD1 is a possible D gene (6 bases). V was shortened by 8 bases and J by 3 bases, with 14 bases between the two germline ends. The CDR3 spans 13 residues. CDR1 is KGHSH and CDR2 is LQKENI in the germline V gene. The CDR3, as DNA: TGTGCCAGCCAGGACAGCACAAGCTACGAGCAGTACTTC. Protein: CASQDSTSYEQYF.

The chain couples TRBV5-1 to TRBJ2-3; 7 bases align to TRBD2. Germline lookup yields CDR1 SGHRS and CDR2 YFSETQ. With 1 base clipped from V and 3 bases from J, the junction kept 5 bases outside the gene matches. The CDR3 covers 15 residues. The CDR3 here is CASSLPGGGTDTQYF. Written as DNA, the CDR3 is TGCGCCAGCAGCTTGCCTGGCGGGGGTACAGATACGCAGTATTTT.

The chain employs TRBV10-3 and TRBJ2-3, with D tentatively TRBD1 or TRBD2 (6 bases each). Germline V CDR1 and CDR2: ENHRY, SYGVKD. Trimming took 1 base from V and 4 from J, leaving 12 bases between them. The CDR3 is 15 residues long. The CDR3 loop is CAISEFEGGADTQYF. The CDR3 bases are TGTGCCATCAGTGAGTTTGAGGGGGGCGCAGATACGCAGTATTTT.

This sequence joins TRBV2 and TRBJ2-5, with TRBD1 matching over 10 bases. The CDR3 extends over 15 amino acids. CDR1 is SNHLY, CDR2 FYNNEI, per germline. The ends lost 6 bases at V and 0 bases at J; junction bases unmatched: 4. Here the CDR3 reads CASRRQGADQETQYF. The CDR3 DNA follows: TGTGCCAGCAGGAGACAGGGGGCTGACCAAGAGACCCAGTACTTC.

The V gene is TRBV2, the J gene TRBJ1-1; weak D call: TRBD1 (6 bases). This CDR3 is 13 amino acids long. The V gene lost 6 bases and the J gene lost 4 bases, with 12 bases spanning the gap. The germline V gene has CDR1 SNHLY and CDR2 FYNNEI. The CDR3 protein is CASSEDSITEAFF. The CDR3 nucleotides read TGTGCCAGCAGCGAGGACAGTATCACTGAAGCTTTCTTT.

The chain joins TRBV11-2 to TRBJ2-6; D is ambiguous. The germline gives CDR1 SGHAT, CDR2 FQNNGV. The CDR3 has 15 residues. The V and J ends lost 5 bases and 0 bases respectively, with 8 bases between them. CDR3 bases: TGTGCCAGCAGCCCGAGGAGCTCTGGGGCCAACGTCCTGACTTTC. The encoded protein is CASSPRSSGANVLTF.

V gene TRBV5-1 combines with J gene TRBJ1-3; D may be TRBD1 (6 bases). V lost 5 bases and J 4 bases, leaving 13 bases between the germline ends. Germline CDR1 is SGHRS and CDR2 is YFSETQ. This CDR3 has 14 amino acids. The DNA of the CDR3 is TGCGCCAGCAGGGAAACAGGGCCCGGAAACACCATATATTTT. Translating gives CASRETGPGNTIYF.

About this clone itself: The sample carries other DNA sequences with the same CDR3. V gene TRBV6-1 combines with J gene TRBJ1-3; 8 bases are a match to TRBD1. The CDR3 is 14 residues long. Trimming took 7 bases from V and 3 from J; bases not matched to a gene: 5. Germline values: CDR1 MNHNS, CDR2 SASEGT. The CDR3 DNA is TGTGCCAGCACTCAGGGGGCGGGTGGAAACACCATATATTTT. This codes for CASTQGAGGNTIYF.

The V gene is TRBV2, the J gene TRBJ1-1; TRBD1 matches 8 bases. The germline V gene has CDR1 SNHLY and CDR2 FYNNEI. Trimming at V came to 5 bases and at J to 5 bases, leaving 4 bases not matched to a gene. This CDR3 comprises 13 residues. The CDR3 here is CASSKQGGTEAFF. DNA for the CDR3: TGTGCCAGCAGTAAACAGGGGGGTACTGAAGCTTTCTTT.

This clone was seen a handful of times. The chain combines TRBV30 with TRBJ1-4; D remains ambiguous. Germline assignment: CDR1 GTSNPN and CDR2 SVGIG (reference sequence). Deletions cut 2 bases from V and 8 bases from J, with 9 bases between. This CDR3 region has 12 residues. DNA for the CDR3: TGTGCCTGGAGTTATATCAAGGAAAAACTGTTTTTT. Translation gives CAWSYIKEKLFF.

V is TRBV30 and J is TRBJ1-4; D possibly corresponds to TRBD1 (6 bases). This CDR3 region has 13 residues. V lost 6 bases, J lost 2 bases, and 10 bases lay in between. The germline V gene has CDR1 GTSNPN and CDR2 SVGIG (reference sequence). CDR3 in DNA: TGTGCCTGTCACAGGGCTACTAATGAAAAACTGTTTTTT. Encoded protein: CACHRATNEKLFF.

The chain uses TRBV6-5 and TRBJ2-7; 11 nucleotides line up with TRBD1. The junction had 5 bases not matched to a gene; V was cut back by 4 bases and J by 6 bases. The CDR3 extends over 14 amino acids. The V gene's germline CDR1 is MNHEY and CDR2 SVGAGI. This CDR3 is CASSLQGQGAEQYF. The CDR3 coding sequence is TGTGCCAGCAGTTTACAAGGACAGGGGGCCGAGCAGTACTTC.

The chain combines TRBV5-4 with TRBJ2-2, with D perhaps assigned TRBD1 or TRBD2 (5 bases each). V was pared by 0 bases and J by 5 bases, with 11 bases between. Germline V gene lookup returns CDR1 SGHNT and CDR2 YYREEE (reference sequence). The CDR3 covers 15 residues. CDR3 DNA: TGTGCCAGCAGCTTGGGAGGGGTGGAAACCGGGGAGCTGTTTTTT. Translating gives CASSLGGVETGELFF.

The chain recombines TRBV27 with TRBJ2-7; 7 nucleotides line up with TRBD1. Trimming at V came to 3 bases and at J to 3 bases, leaving 5 bases not matched to a gene. The CDR3 totals 14 residues. CDR1 and CDR2 (germline): MNHEY, SMNVEV (reference sequence). CDR3 region: CASSFRTGYYEQYF. The CDR3 bases are TGTGCCAGCAGTTTCCGGACAGGATACTACGAGCAGTACTTC.

With respect to this clone: In the same sample, other DNA sequences code for this CDR3. The chain has TRBV6-1 and TRBJ1-1; D remains unclear. Germline assignment: CDR1 MNHNS and CDR2 SASEGT. CDR3 size: 13 residues. Trimming took 4 bases from V and 2 from J, leaving 8 bases between them. The CDR3 region is CASSAEVNTEAFF. For the CDR3, the DNA is TGTGCCAGCAGTGCCGAGGTCAACACTGAAGCTTTCTTT.

The chain is built from TRBV7-2 and TRBJ2-3, with D possibly being TRBD1 (6 bases). Per the germline V gene, CDR1 is SGHTA and CDR2 is FQGNSA. V dropped 3 bases and J dropped 4 bases, with 14 bases sitting between them. The CDR3 loop spans 15 amino acids. CDR3 residues: CASSLANPGADTQYF. The CDR3 DNA reads as TGTGCCAGCAGCTTGGCTAACCCAGGGGCAGATACGCAGTATTTT.

The chain uses TRBV5-1 and TRBJ2-2; possible D gene TRBD2, 5 bases. Germline CDR1 is SGHRS and CDR2 is YFSETQ. CDR3 length: 16 residues. V lost 0 bases to trimming and J lost 4 bases, with 13 bases between them. For the CDR3, the DNA is TGCGCCAGCAGCTTGGCCCCAGGCGAGGGCACCGGGGAGCTGTTTTTT. This sequence encodes CASSLAPGEGTGELFF.

The CDR3 coding sequence is TGTGCCAGCAGTTTAACCAGGGCGGTTGGGGAGCTGTTTTTT. Amino acid sequence: CASSLTRAVGELFF. The V and J genes are TRBV27 and TRBJ2-2; a weak D match, TRBD1 (5 bases). Per germline, CDR1 MNHEY and CDR2 SMNVEV (reference sequence). Trimming removed 2 bases at V and 8 bases at J, with 12 bases between. The CDR3 sequence is 14 residues long.

The genes are TRBV18 and TRBJ2-2, with 7 bases identical to TRBD1. Germline trimming cut 3 bases from V and 1 base from J; bases unmatched to any gene: 5. This CDR3 spans 16 amino acids. Looked up from germline, CDR1 is KGHSH and CDR2 is LQKENI. DNA for the CDR3: TGTGCCAGCTCACCCCGGACAGGCCAGAACACCGGGGAGCTGTTTTTT. This translates into CASSPRTGQNTGELFF.

This chain connects TRBV5-1 to TRBJ2-2; 8 bases fit TRBD2. This CDR3 has 16 residues. The V gene's germline CDR1 is SGHRS and CDR2 YFSETQ. V shed 7 bases, J shed 1 base, and the junction held 9 bases outside the gene matches. The CDR3 loop reads CASGLQAGENTGELFF. Here the CDR3 DNA reads TGCGCCAGCGGACTTCAAGCGGGGGAGAACACCGGGGAGCTGTTTTTT.

Only one count was recorded for this clone. The chain links TRBV4-1 to TRBJ1-6; D remains unclear. CDR1 and CDR2 (germline): MGHRA, YSYEKL. V dropped 9 bases and J dropped 7 bases, with 19 bases sitting between them. The length of the CDR3 is 15 residues. The CDR3 DNA is TGCGCCAGTGGGGAGGGTTTAAGGGTAAATTCACCCCTCCACTTT. As protein: CASGEGLRVNSPLHF.

This clone was recorded at least ten times. At the DNA level, this CDR3 is encoded by other sequences in the same sample as well. The rearrangement links TRBV30 to TRBJ1-1; no clear D gene. The V and J ends lost 8 bases and 0 bases respectively, with 13 bases between them. The CDR3 consists of 13 residues. Germline CDR1 and CDR2: GTSNPN and SVGIG (reference sequence). The CDR3, as DNA: TGTGCCCGGGAGGGAGCCATGAACACTGAAGCTTTCTTT. This codes for CAREGAMNTEAFF.

The chain is built from TRBV5-1 and TRBJ2-5; tentative D call: TRBD1 (5 bases). V gave up 0 bases and J gave up 5 bases, with 11 bases separating them. From germline, CDR1 is SGHRS and CDR2 YFSETQ. The CDR3 length is 14 residues. CDR3 in amino acids: CASSLAVGPETQYF. In DNA, the CDR3 is TGCGCCAGCAGCTTGGCCGTGGGGCCGGAGACCCAGTACTTC. The whole variable domain, filled in from reference TRBV5-1 and TRBJ2-5, reads KAGVTQTPRYLIKTRGQQVTLSCSPISGHRSVSWYQQTPGQGLQFLFEYFSETQRNKGNFPGRFSGRQFSNSRSEMNVSTLELGDSALYLCASSLAVGPETQYFGPGTRLLVL.

This rearrangement joins TRBV10-1 to TRBJ2-7; 12 bases are shared with TRBD2. The CDR3 contains 15 residues. V lost 5 bases and J lost 4; bases outside the gene matches: 6. Per germline, CDR1 WNHNN and CDR2 SYGVQD (reference sequence). The CDR3: CASSKGLAGIYEQYF. The CDR3 region has the DNA TGCGCCAGCAGTAAAGGACTAGCGGGAATTTACGAGCAGTACTTC.

V gene TRBV2 combines with J gene TRBJ1-5; the D gene is possibly TRBD1 (6 bases). The CDR3 loop spans 14 amino acids. Trimming shortened V by 5 bases and J by 5 bases, and 13 bases separated the two germline ends. CDR1 is SNHLY and CDR2 is FYNNEI in the germline V gene. The CDR3 DNA reads TGTGCCAGCAGTTACAGGGATCGGGATCAGCCCCAGCATTTT. This encodes CASSYRDRDQPQHF.

This chain joins TRBV18 and TRBJ1-1; D is ambiguous. Germline V CDR1 and CDR2: KGHSH, LQKENI. This CDR3 has 14 residues. Between the trimmed V and J ends, which lost 1 base and 4 bases, there was a span of 10 bases. CDR3 sequence (DNA): TGTGCCAGCTCACCACAGGAATCGGGCACTGAAGCTTTCTTT. Protein sequence: CASSPQESGTEAFF. Full variable domain (outside the CDR3, taken from reference TRBV18 and TRBJ1-1): NAGVMQNPRHLVRRRGQEARLRCSPMKGHSHVYWYRQLPEEGLKFMVYLQKENIIDESGMPKERFSAEFPKEGPSILRIQQVVRGDSAAYFCASSPQESGTEAFFGQGTRLTVV.